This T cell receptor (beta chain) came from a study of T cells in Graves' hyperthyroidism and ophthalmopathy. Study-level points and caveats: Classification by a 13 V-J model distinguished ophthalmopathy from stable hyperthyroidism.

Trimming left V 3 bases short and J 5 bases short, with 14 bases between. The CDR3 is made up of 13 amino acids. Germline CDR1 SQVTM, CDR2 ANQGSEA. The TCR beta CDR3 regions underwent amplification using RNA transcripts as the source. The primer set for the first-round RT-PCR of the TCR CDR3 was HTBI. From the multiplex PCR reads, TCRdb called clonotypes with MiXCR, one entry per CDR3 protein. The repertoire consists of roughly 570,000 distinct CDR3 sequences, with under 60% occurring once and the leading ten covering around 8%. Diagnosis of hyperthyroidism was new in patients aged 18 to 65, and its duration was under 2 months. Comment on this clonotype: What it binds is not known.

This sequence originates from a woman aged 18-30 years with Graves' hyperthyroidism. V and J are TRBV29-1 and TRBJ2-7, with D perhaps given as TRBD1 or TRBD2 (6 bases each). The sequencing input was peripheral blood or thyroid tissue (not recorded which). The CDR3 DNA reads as TGCAGCGTTGATTTGGGGGGCCACCACGAGCAGTACTTC. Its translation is CSVDLGGHHEQYF.